These 21 T cell receptor beta chains came from one sample sequenced in a study of molecular identifiers for immune sequencing clone quantification. TCRdb recomputed calls from the PCR reads with MiXCR, one row per CDR3 protein. The sample lists about 510,000 distinct CDR3 sequences, about 26% occurring once. The specimen sequenced was naive CD8+ T cells from blood, with Jurkat cell RNA spiked in. Subset reported: FACS-sorted CD8+CD4-CCR7+CD45RA+ naive T cells. The receptors shown here come from a human donor in good health. Some libraries in this study had Jurkat cell RNA spiked in.

As concerns this clonotype: A much larger clone lies a single base off, so this may be a read error. This sequence joins TRBV27 and TRBJ2-3; D gene uncertain. The J call is doubtful: the DNA matches TRBJ1-5 better. Germline CDR1 is MNHEY and CDR2 is SMNVEV (reference sequence). The CDR3 consists of 16 residues. The CDR3 sequence is CASARLAGLKADTQHF. The CDR3 nucleotides are TGTGCCTCAGCCCGACTAGCGGGGTTGAAAGCGGATACGCAGCATTTT.

This clonotype has more than one count but fewer than ten. The V and J genes are TRBV20-1 and TRBJ2-7; no firm D call. This CDR3 spans 12 amino acids. Germline V gene sequence: CDR1 DFQATT, CDR2 SNEGSKA (reference sequence). Trimming removed 0 bases from V and 6 bases from J, with 9 bases in between. The CDR3, as DNA: TGCAGTGCTAGAGATTTGGCGTTCGAGCAGTACTTC. Encoded protein: CSARDLAFEQYF.

This clonotype has at least ten counts. The chain is built from TRBV7-9 and TRBJ1-1; 9 bases are shared with TRBD1. Germline V gene sequence: CDR1 SEHNR, CDR2 FQNEAQ (reference sequence). The V segment lost 5 bases and the J segment 6 bases; nucleotides outside the gene matches: 13. The CDR3 has 16 residues. This chain's CDR3 is CASSPVRTGVLPEAFF. In DNA form, the CDR3 reads TGTGCCAGCAGCCCGGTTAGGACAGGGGTGTTACCTGAAGCTTTCTTT. The full variable domain, with the rest looked up from reference TRBV7-9 and TRBJ1-1, is DTGVSQNPRHKITKRGQNVTFRCDPISEHNRLYWYRQTLGQGPEFLTYFQNEAQLEKSRLLSDRFSAERPKGSFSTLEIQRTEQGDSAMYLCASSPVRTGVLPEAFFGQGTRLTVV.

Notes on this clonotype: This may come from a read error, since a much larger clone is one base off. The chain is built from TRBV18 and TRBJ2-3, with D perhaps matching TRBD2 (6 bases). V was cut by 4 bases and J by 4 bases, with 18 bases left in between. Germline assignment: CDR1 KGHSH and CDR2 LQKENI. The CDR3 length is 16 residues. Here the CDR3 DNA reads TGTGCCAGCTCACGGCGGGGACTCGGAGGCGCAGATACGCAGTATTTT. Translation: CASSRRGLGGADTQYF.

The chain has TRBV15 and TRBJ1-1, with D uncertain. Germline CDR1 LNHNV, CDR2 YYDKDF (reference sequence). The ends were cut back, 2 bases at V and 6 bases at J, with 16 bases in the middle. This CDR3 has 15 amino acids. The CDR3 region is CATSRYRGQVAEAFF. CDR3 nucleotide sequence: TGTGCCACCAGCAGATACAGAGGTCAAGTTGCTGAAGCTTTCTTT.

The sample holds a few counts of this clonotype. The chain is built from TRBV27 and TRBJ2-7; the match to TRBD2 covers 8 bases. V lost 0 bases, J lost 3 bases, and 13 bases stayed unmatched. Germline V CDR1 and CDR2: MNHEY, SMNVEV (reference sequence). The CDR3 length is 18 residues. Here the CDR3 DNA reads TGTGCCAGCAGTTTATCTACTGGGACTAGGTTTGCTCGCTACGAGCAGTACTTC. Its translation: CASSLSTGTRFARYEQYF.

This chain joins TRBV20-1 and TRBJ2-1; tentative D call: TRBD1 (6 bases). This CDR3 has 12 amino acids. Trimming left V 4 bases short and J 9 bases short, with 13 bases between. Germline CDR1 reads DFQATT; CDR2 reads SNEGSKA (reference sequence). Here the CDR3 DNA reads TGCAGTGCTAACCCAGGGGTTGGTGAGCAGTTCTTC. This sequence encodes CSANPGVGEQFF.

This clonotype was counted only a few times. The rearrangement joins TRBV27 to TRBJ1-5; 11 bases are shared with TRBD1. Germline loops: CDR1 MNHEY, CDR2 SMNVEV (reference sequence). The CDR3 totals 17 residues. V lost 5 bases, J lost 5 bases, and 11 bases stayed unmatched. The DNA of the CDR3 is TGTGCCAGCAGTCCTCTCGGGACAGGGGGTAGGGATCAGCCCCAGCATTTT. Protein sequence: CASSPLGTGGRDQPQHF.

This rearrangement joins TRBV7-9 to TRBJ2-1; D gene unclear. Germline CDR1 is SEHNR and CDR2 is FQNEAQ (reference sequence). This CDR3 comprises 17 residues. Trimming took off 4 bases at V and 0 bases at J, with 16 bases between the two ends. CDR3 sequence: CASSSKRDTGSYNEQFF. The CDR3 DNA is TGTGCCAGCAGCTCCAAAAGAGATACCGGCTCCTACAATGAGCAGTTCTTC.

Regarding this clonotype: With a much larger clone just one base away, this may be a read error. DNA of the CDR3: TGTGCCAGCAGCTCGATAGCGGGGATCTCCTACAATAAGCAGTTCTTC. As protein: CASSSIAGISYNKQFF. This sequence joins TRBV7-2 and TRBJ2-1; 8 bases align to TRBD2. The germline V gene has CDR1 SGHTA and CDR2 FQGNSA. CDR3 length: 16 amino acids.

Many counts were recorded for this clonotype. The rearrangement uses TRBV13 and TRBJ2-7; no clear D gene. The V end lost 4 bases, the J end lost 4 bases, and 8 bases lay between the germline ends. This CDR3 region has 12 residues. Germline CDR1 reads PRHDT; CDR2 reads FYEKMQ (reference sequence). DNA for the CDR3: TGTGCCAGCAGCTCGAGTGGGTACGAGCAGTACTTC. This translates into CASSSSGYEQYF.

Notes on this clonotype: Being one base from a much bigger clone, this may be a read error. This chain links TRBV6-5 with TRBJ1-2; D is undetermined. Trimming took 5 bases from V and 3 from J, leaving 10 bases between them. This CDR3 region has 13 residues. CDR1 is MNHEY and CDR2 is SVGAGI in the germline V gene. This CDR3 reads CASSEQNDYGYTF. The CDR3 DNA is TGTGCCAGCAGTGAACAGAATGACTATGGCTACACCTTC.

This chain joins TRBV6-6 and TRBJ1-1; 7 positions agree with TRBD1. Germline CDR1 is MNHNY and CDR2 is SVGAGI (reference sequence). Trimming cost V 3 bases and J 5 bases; bases outside gene matches: 9. CDR3 size: 15 residues. The DNA of the CDR3 is TGTGCCAGCAGTTATGAGGGGGCAGCTGAAACTGAAGCTTTCTTT. It codes for CASSYEGAAETEAFF.

The rearrangement uses TRBV4-3 and TRBJ2-7; a weak D match, TRBD1 (5 bases). The germline V and J ends were trimmed by 4 bases and 4 bases, with 14 bases remaining between them. CDR3 length: 14 amino acids. Germline V gives CDR1 LGHNA, CDR2 YSLEER. The DNA for the CDR3 is TGCGCCAGCAGCCGAGATCTGGGGCCTTACGAGCAGTACTTC. Translating it yields CASSRDLGPYEQYF.

Turning to this clonotype: This could be a read error, since a much larger clone is one nucleotide away. The rearrangement uses TRBV7-9 and TRBJ2-7; D is possibly TRBD1 or TRBD2 (5 bases each). Germline CDR1 and CDR2: SEHNR and FQNEAQ (reference sequence). CDR3 length equals 16 residues. V was cut by 5 bases and J by 4 bases, with 21 bases left in between. The CDR3 region is CASSHSRAPAGYEQYF. DNA for the CDR3: TGTGCCAGCAGCCACAGCAGGGCGCCCGCGGGTTACGAGCAGTACTTC.

This clonotype was counted once. A much larger clone differs by one base, so this may be a read error. Here the CDR3 omits its conserved ending phenylalanine or tryptophan, so a read error is the likely source. The rearrangement uses TRBV12-3 or TRBV12-4 and TRBJ2-6; D remains unclear. The ends were cut back, 6 bases at V and 2 bases at J, with 2 bases in the middle. CDR3 length: 12 residues. The CDR3 sequence: CASRAGANVLTI. The DNA for the CDR3 is TGTGCCAGCAGGGCTGGGGCCAACGTCCTGACTATC.

The rearrangement links TRBV4-3 to TRBJ2-1; maybe TRBD2 (6 bases). This CDR3 region has 14 residues. CDR1 and CDR2 from the germline V gene are LGHNA and YSLEER. V lost 1 base and J 6 bases, leaving 10 bases between the germline ends. CDR3: CASSQVSSGNEQFF. CDR3 sequence (DNA): TGCGCCAGCAGCCAAGTTAGTAGCGGCAATGAGCAGTTCTTC.

Concerning this clonotype: The junction departs from the called germline gene at one end, perhaps through a read error. The chain combines TRBV28 with TRBJ2-2; possible D gene TRBD2, 5 bases. The CDR3 is 19 residues long. Germline values: CDR1 MDHEN, CDR2 SYDVKM. CDR3 loop: CASSLYPLGSVMNTGVLFF. In nucleotides, the CDR3 is TGTGCCAGCAGTTTATACCCCCTTGGTAGCGTGATGAACACCGGGGTGCTGTTTTTT.

This clonotype was counted a few times. The rearrangement links TRBV2 to TRBJ2-1; 7 bases match TRBD1. The CDR3 sequence is 13 residues long. Germline-derived CDR1 and CDR2 are SNHLY and FYNNEI. The trim removed 11 bases at V and 5 bases at J, leaving 9 bases unmatched. DNA of the CDR3: TGTGCCGGGCAAGGGACAGCTAACAATGAGCAGTTCTTC. This gives the protein CAGQGTANNEQFF.

This clonotype was picked up many times. The chain employs TRBV14 and TRBJ2-7; no clear D. V was cut by 1 base and J by 3 bases, with 7 bases left in between. Germline lookup yields CDR1 SGHDN and CDR2 FVKESK. This CDR3 contains 13 residues. CDR3 DNA: TGTGCCAGCAGCCAAGGGGTAAGCTACGAGCAGTACTTC. Translating gives CASSQGVSYEQYF.

In regard to this clonotype: One base away lies a much larger clone, so this may be a sequencing read error. The chain employs TRBV28 and TRBJ2-7; D ambiguous. The germline V gene has CDR1 MDHEN and CDR2 SYDVKM. This CDR3 has 11 amino acids. The CDR3 DNA is TGTGCCAGCGGTTTTAAGCTTGAGCAGTACTTC. It yields the protein CASGFKLEQYF.